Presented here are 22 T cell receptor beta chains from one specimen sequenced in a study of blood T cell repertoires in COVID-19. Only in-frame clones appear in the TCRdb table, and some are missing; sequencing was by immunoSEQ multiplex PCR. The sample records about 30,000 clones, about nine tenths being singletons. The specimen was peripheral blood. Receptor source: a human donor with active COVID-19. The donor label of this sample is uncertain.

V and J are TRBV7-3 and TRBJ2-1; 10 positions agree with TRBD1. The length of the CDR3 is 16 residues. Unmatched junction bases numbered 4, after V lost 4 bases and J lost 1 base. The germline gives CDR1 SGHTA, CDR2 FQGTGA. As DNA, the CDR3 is TGTGCCAGCAGCTCCAGACAGGGGGCATCCTACAATGAGCAGTTCTTC. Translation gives CASSSRQGASYNEQFF.

For the CDR3, the DNA is TGTGCCAGCAGCCAAGATTCGAGCGGGGGGAGCACAGATACGCAGTATTTT. Its protein is CASSQDSSGGSTDTQYF. V is TRBV4-2 and J is TRBJ2-3, with 9 bases lining up with TRBD2. V trimming: 0 bases; J trimming: 0 bases; junction bases outside the gene matches: 4. The CDR3 has 17 residues. The V gene's germline CDR1 is LGHNA and CDR2 YNFKEQ.

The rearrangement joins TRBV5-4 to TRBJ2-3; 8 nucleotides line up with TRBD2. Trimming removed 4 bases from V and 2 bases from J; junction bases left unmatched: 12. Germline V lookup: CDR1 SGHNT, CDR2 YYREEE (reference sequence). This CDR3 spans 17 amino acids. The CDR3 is CASSRTSFKTYTDTQYF. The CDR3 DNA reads TGTGCCAGCAGCCGGACTAGCTTTAAAACATACACAGATACGCAGTATTTT.

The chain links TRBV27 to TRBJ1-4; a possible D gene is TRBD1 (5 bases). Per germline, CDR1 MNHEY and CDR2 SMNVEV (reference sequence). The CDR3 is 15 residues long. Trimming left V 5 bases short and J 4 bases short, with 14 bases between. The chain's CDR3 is CASSPRQRSNEKLFF. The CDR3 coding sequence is TGTGCCAGCAGTCCTAGACAGAGAAGTAATGAAAAACTGTTTTTT.

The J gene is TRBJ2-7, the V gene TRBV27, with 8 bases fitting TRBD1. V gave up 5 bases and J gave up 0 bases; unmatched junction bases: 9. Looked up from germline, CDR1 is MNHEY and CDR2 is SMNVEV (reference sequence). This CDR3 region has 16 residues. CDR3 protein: CASSGLPGQASYEQYF. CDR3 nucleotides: TGTGCCAGCAGTGGTCTACCGGGACAGGCCTCCTACGAGCAGTACTTC.

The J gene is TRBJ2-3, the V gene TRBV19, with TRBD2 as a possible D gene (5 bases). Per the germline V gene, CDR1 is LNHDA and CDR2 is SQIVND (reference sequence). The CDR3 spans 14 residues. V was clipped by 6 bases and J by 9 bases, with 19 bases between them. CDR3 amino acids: CASSLEAVGMTQYF. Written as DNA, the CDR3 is TGTGCCAGTAGCCTCGAGGCAGTCGGGATGACGCAGTATTTT. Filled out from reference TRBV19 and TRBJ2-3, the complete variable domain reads DGGITQSPKYLFRKEGQNVTLSCEQNLNHDAMYWYRQDPGQGLRLIYYSQIVNDFQKGDIAEGYSVSREKKESFPLTVTSAQKNPTAFYLCASSLEAVGMTQYFGPGTRLTVL.

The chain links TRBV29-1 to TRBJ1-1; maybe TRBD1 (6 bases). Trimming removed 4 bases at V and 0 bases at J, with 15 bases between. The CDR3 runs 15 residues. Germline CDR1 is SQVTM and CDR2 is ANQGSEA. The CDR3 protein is CSVARDTVLNTEAFF. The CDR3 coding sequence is TGCAGCGTTGCACGGGACACGGTTCTGAACACTGAAGCTTTCTTT. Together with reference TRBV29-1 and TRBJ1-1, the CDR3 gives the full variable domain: SAVISQKPSRDICQRGTSLTIQCQVDSQVTMMFWYRQQPGQSLTLIATANQGSEATYESGFVIDKFPISRPNLTFSTLTVSNMSPEDSSIYLCSVARDTVLNTEAFFGQGTRLTVV.

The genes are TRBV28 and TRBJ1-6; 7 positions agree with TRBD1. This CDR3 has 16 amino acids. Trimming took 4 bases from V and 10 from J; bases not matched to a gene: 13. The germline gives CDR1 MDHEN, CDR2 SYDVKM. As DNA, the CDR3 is TGTGCCAGCAGTTCCTCCTACAGGGGAGAGGGATCACCCCTCCACTTT. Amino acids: CASSSSYRGEGSPLHF.

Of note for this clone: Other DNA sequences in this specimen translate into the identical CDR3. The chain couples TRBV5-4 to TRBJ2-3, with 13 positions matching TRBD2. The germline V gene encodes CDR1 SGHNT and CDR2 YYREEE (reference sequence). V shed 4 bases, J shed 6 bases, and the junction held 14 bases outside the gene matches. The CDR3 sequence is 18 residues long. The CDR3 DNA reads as TGTGCCAGCAGCGGGAGACTAGCGGGGGGTCAACCGGGGGATACGCAGTATTTT. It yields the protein CASSGRLAGGQPGDTQYF.

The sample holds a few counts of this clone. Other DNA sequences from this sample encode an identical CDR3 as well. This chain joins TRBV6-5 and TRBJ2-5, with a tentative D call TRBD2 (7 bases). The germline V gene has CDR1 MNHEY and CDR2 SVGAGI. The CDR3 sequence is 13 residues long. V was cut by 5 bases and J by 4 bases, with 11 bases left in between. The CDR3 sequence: CASSPGGVETQYF. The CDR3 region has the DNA TGTGCCAGCAGTCCGGGGGGCGTAGAGACCCAGTACTTC.

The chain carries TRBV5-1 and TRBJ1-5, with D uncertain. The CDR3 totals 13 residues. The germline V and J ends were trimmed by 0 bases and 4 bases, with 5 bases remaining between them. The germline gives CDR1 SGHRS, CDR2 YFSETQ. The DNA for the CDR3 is TGCGCCAGCAGCTTGGCTCCGAATCAGCCCCAGCATTTT. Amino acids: CASSLAPNQPQHF.

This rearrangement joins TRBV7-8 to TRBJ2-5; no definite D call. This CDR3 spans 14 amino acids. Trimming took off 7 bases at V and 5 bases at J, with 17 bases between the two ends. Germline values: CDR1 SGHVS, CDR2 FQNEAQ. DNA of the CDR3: TGTGCCAGCAACCCAACTGGGCCCGCGGAGACCCAGTACTTC. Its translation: CASNPTGPAETQYF.

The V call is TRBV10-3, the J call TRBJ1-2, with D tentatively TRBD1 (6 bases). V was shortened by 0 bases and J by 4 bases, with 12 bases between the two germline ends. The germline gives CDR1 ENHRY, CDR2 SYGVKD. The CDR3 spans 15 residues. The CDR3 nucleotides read TGTGCCATCAGTGAGTCGAGTACAGGGTCCTATGGCTACACCTTC. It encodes CAISESSTGSYGYTF.

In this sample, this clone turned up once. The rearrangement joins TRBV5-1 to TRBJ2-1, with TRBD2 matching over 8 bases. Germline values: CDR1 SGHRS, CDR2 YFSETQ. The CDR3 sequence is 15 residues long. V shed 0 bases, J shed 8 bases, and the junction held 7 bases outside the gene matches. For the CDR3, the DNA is TGCGCCAGCAGCTTGGACTGGACTAGCTTGGATGAGCAGTTCTTC. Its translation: CASSLDWTSLDEQFF.

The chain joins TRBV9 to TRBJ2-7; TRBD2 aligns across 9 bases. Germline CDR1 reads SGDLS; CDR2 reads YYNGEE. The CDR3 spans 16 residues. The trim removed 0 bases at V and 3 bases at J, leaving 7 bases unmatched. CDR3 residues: CASSVAPREGIYEQYF. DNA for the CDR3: TGTGCCAGCAGCGTAGCTCCGCGGGAGGGGATCTACGAGCAGTACTTC.

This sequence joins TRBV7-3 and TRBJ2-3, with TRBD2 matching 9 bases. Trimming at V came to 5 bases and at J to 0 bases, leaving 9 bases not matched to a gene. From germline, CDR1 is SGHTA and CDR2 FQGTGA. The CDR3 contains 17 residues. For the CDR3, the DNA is TGTGCCAGCAGCCCGAACATGCTAGCGGGAAGCACAGATACGCAGTATTTT. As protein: CASSPNMLAGSTDTQYF.

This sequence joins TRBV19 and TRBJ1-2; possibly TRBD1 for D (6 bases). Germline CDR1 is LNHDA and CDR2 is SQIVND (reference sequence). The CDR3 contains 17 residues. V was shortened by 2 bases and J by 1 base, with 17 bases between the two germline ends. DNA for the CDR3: TGTGCCAGTAGTATAAGCCCGACAGGCGGGTATAACTATGGCTACACCTTC. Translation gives CASSISPTGGYNYGYTF.

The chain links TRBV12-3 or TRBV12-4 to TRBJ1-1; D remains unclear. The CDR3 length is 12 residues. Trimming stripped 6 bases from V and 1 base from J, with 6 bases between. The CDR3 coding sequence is TGTGCCAGCAGCCCAGGGAACACTGAAGCTTTCTTT. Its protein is CASSPGNTEAFF.

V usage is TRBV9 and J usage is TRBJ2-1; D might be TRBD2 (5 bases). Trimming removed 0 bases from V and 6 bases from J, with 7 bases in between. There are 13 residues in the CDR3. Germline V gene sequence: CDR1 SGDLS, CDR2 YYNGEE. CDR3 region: CASSVGGGNEQFF. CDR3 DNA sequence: TGTGCCAGCAGCGTAGGAGGAGGCAATGAGCAGTTCTTC.

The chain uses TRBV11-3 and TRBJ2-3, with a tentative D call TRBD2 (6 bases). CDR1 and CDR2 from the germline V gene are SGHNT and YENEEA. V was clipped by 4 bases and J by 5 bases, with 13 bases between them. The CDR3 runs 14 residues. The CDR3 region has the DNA TGTGCCAGCAGCTACGGGGGTTCAGGAGATACGCAGTATTTT. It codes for CASSYGGSGDTQYF. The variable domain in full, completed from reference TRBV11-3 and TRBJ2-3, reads EAGVVQSPRYKIIEKKQPVAFWCNPISGHNTLYWYLQNLGQGPELLIRYENEEAVDDSQLPKDRFSAERLKGVDSTLKIQPAELGDSAVYLCASSYGGSGDTQYFGPGTRLTVL.

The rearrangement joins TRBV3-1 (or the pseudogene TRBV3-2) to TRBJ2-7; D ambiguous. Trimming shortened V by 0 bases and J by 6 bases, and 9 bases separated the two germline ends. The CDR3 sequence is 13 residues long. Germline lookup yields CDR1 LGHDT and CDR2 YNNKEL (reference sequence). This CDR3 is CASSQDLFLEQYF. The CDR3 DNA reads TGTGCCAGCAGCCAAGATCTCTTCCTCGAGCAGTACTTC.

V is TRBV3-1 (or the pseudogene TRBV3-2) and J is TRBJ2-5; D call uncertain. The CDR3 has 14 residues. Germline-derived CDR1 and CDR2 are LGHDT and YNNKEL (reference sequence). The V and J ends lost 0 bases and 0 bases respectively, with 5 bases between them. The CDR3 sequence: CASSQEGNQETQYF. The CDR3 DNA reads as TGTGCCAGCAGCCAAGAGGGCAACCAAGAGACCCAGTACTTC.